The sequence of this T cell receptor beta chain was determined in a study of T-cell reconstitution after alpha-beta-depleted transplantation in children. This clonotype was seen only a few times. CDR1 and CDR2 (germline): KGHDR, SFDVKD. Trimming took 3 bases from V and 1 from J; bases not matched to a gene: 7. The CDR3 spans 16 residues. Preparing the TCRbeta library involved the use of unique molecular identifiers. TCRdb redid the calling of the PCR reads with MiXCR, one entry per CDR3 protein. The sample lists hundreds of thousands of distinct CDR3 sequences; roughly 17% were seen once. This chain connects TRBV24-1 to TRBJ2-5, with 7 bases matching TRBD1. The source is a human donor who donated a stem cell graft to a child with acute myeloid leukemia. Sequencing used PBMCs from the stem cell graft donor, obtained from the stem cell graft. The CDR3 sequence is CATSDVGTDLQETQYF. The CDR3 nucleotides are TGTGCCACCAGTGATGTCGGGACAGACCTCCAAGAGACCCAGTACTTC.